This entry is about one T cell receptor (beta chain). V was pared by 3 bases and J by 2 bases, with 4 bases between. The germline gives CDR1 LNHDA, CDR2 SQIVND (reference sequence). The CDR3 consists of 12 residues. This sample is drawn from a study of blood T cell repertoires in COVID-19. Study as a whole: Researchers got acute and convalescent COVID-19 samples from the United States, Italy and Spain. Sources were T cells, B-cell-depleted T cells, or PBMCs; the material itself was cDNA or gDNA.

Per the original data handling: Nucleated cell number was recorded as an estimate derived from reference gene primer amplification. Profiled with immunoSEQ multiplex PCR; TCRdb holds only in-frame clones, not every one. Clonal size and the V and J genes are those of that table, whereas D and trimming came from the DNA. The table includes around 26,000 clones, around nine tenths detected once. The sequencing sample was made of peripheral blood. V is TRBV19 and J is TRBJ1-2; D is unclear. This TCR was sampled from a man between 65 and 85 years old with active COVID-19. For the CDR3, the DNA is TGTGCCAGTAGTATCATCAACTATGGCTACACCTTC. Amino acids: CASSIINYGYTF.